This is a list of T cell receptor beta chains from one sample in a study of blood T cell repertoires in COVID-19. Profiling relied on immunoSEQ multiplex PCR, and the TCRdb table lists in-frame clones only, not all of them. Seen here are fewer than 80,000 clones, 79% observed once, and the top ten hold 5% to 6%. The specimen sequenced was peripheral blood. All receptors derive from a woman aged 80 or older with active or convalescent COVID-19. CDR3s include the opening cysteine and the closing phenylalanine or tryptophan. D genes are given only for firm matches. Expanded clones get a size class; other rows say once, few or many, or leave the size out.

>TRBJ1-3|TRBV2|once|NA
TGTGCCAGCGCCTTTGGGGGGTCTGGAAACACCATATATTTT
CASAFGGSGNTIYF
>TRBJ1-4|TRBV29-1|once|NA
TGCAGCGGGACCCTAGGAGGGCAGCGGGAAAAACTGTTTTTT
CSGTLGGQREKLFF
>TRBJ1-2|TRBV15|NA|TRBD1
TGTGCCACCAGCAGAGGGGCCGCAGGGGGGGGCTACACCTTC
CATSRGAAGGGYTF
>TRBJ1-2|TRBV19|NA|NA
TGTGCCAGTAGTATAGTAGGAGACCCTAACTATGGCTACACCTTC
CASSIVGDPNYGYTF
>TRBJ2-3|TRBV18|NA|NA
TGTGCCAGCTCACCACCTCTCCAGGGATCAGATACGCAGTATTTT
CASSPPLQGSDTQYF
>TRBJ2-3|TRBV14|NA|NA
TGTGCCAGCAGCCAAACCCTTCGAGTCCTCACAGATACGCAGTATTTT
CASSQTLRVLTDTQYF
>TRBJ2-3|TRBV7-3|NA|TRBD2
TGTGCCAGCAGCTCTGGGACTAGCGGCACAGATACGCAGTATTTT
CASSSGTSGTDTQYF
>TRBJ1-5|TRBV19|NA|NA
TGTGCCAGTAGTACCCCAGGGAAACAGCCCCAGCATTTT
CASSTPGKQPQHF
>TRBJ2-2|TRBV10-1|once|NA
TGCGCCAGCAGTGAGCGGGAAACCGGGGAGCTGTTTTTT
CASSERETGELFF
>TRBJ1-1|TRBV5-5|NA|TRBD1
TGTGCCAGCAGCTACTGGCGGACAGGGGAGGACACTGAAGCTTTCTTT
CASSYWRTGEDTEAFF
>TRBJ1-1|TRBV4-2|NA|NA
TGTGCCAGCAGCCGAATAGACAGCCCGAACACTGAAGCTTTCTTT
CASSRIDSPNTEAFF
>TRBJ1-2|TRBV4-3|NA|TRBD1
TGCGCCAGCAGCCAGGGACAGGGGGGGATCGGCTATGGCTACACCTTC
CASSQGQGGIGYGYTF
>TRBJ2-7|TRBV15|NA|NA
TGTGCCACCAGCAGAGATATCTACGAGCAGTACTTC
CATSRDIYEQYF
>TRBJ1-5|TRBV6-2/TRBV6-3|NA|TRBD1
TGTGCCAGCAGTTTCCGGGACAGGCCCAATCAGCCCCAGCATTTT
CASSFRDRPNQPQHF
>TRBJ2-1|TRBV7-9|once|TRBD2
TGTGCCAGCAGCTCCCTCGGGAGGCCGGGGGTCTTC
CASSSLGRPGVF
>TRBJ2-3|TRBV5-1|NA|TRBD2
TGCGCCAGCAGGGAGGGACTAGCGGGATATAGCACAGATACGCAGTATTTT
CASREGLAGYSTDTQYF
>TRBJ2-1|TRBV11-2|NA|TRBD2
TGTGCCAGCAGCGCGTCCGGGACTAGCGTGATTCCGTCCTACAATGAGCAGTTCTTC
CASSASGTSVIPSYNEQFF
>TRBJ2-7|TRBV9|NA|NA
TGTGCCAGCAGCGTAGGAGGGAACTCCTACGAGCAGTACTTC
CASSVGGNSYEQYF
>TRBJ1-5|TRBV6-5|once|TRBD1
TGTGCCAGCGCCGACAGGGTCCAGCCCCAGCATTTT
CASADRVQPQHF
>TRBJ2-1|TRBV7-2|few|TRBD2
TGTGCCAGCAGCCCGACTAGCGGGGGGGCTAGTGAGCAGTTCTTC
CASSPTSGGASEQFF
>TRBJ2-7|TRBV28|few|NA
TGTGCCAGCACCCAGGGTATCGAGCAGTACTTC
CASTQGIEQYF
>TRBJ2-7|TRBV14|NA|TRBD1
TGTGCCAGCAGCCAATATAGACAGGGGTTAATGAGCGAGCAGTACTTC
CASSQYRQGLMSEQYF
>TRBJ1-2|TRBV2|NA|TRBD1
TGTGCCAGCAGTACCGAGTATTACCTCGGACAGGGAGTGGATGGCTACACCTTC
CASSTEYYLGQGVDGYTF
>TRBJ2-1|TRBV5-1|NA|TRBD1
TGCGCCAGCACCGAAGGGGGCGCGTACAATGAGCAGTTCTTC
CASTEGGAYNEQFF
>TRBJ1-2|TRBV19|NA|TRBD1
TGTGCCAGTAGGACAGGGGGCTCTTATCTTGATGGCTACACCTTC
CASRTGGSYLDGYTF
>TRBJ1-5|TRBV6-2/TRBV6-3|few|TRBD1
TGTGCCAGCAGCCGACAGGGGGGGATTCAGCCCCAGCATTTT
CASSRQGGIQPQHF
>TRBJ1-3|TRBV30|NA|NA
TGTGCCTGGACCTACAGGGTCCCTGGAAACACCATATATTTT
CAWTYRVPGNTIYF
>TRBJ2-6|TRBV24-1|NA|NA
TGTGCCACCAGTGCTTTCGGGATCTCTGGGGCCAACGTCCTGACTTTC
CATSAFGISGANVLTF
>TRBJ2-5|TRBV6-1|NA|NA
TGTGCCAGCAGTGAAGGCGGATCTAAGGTGACCCAGTACTTC
CASSEGGSKVTQYF
>TRBJ2-3|TRBV7-9|NA|TRBD2
TGTGCCAGCAGCTCGACTAGCGCTTTATCAGATACGCAGTATTTT
CASSSTSALSDTQYF
>TRBJ2-5|TRBV18|NA|NA
TGTGCCAGCTCACCGGGGCTAGGGTTTAGCGAGACCCAGTACTTC
CASSPGLGFSETQYF
>TRBJ1-6|TRBV10-3|NA|TRBD1
TGTGCCATCAGCGACCCCGAGACAGGGAATTCACCCCTCCACTTT
CAISDPETGNSPLHF
>TRBJ1-2|TRBV7-8|few|NA
TGTGCCAGCAGCTATCCCGGTGGCTACACCTTC
CASSYPGGYTF
>TRBJ1-2|TRBV24-1|once|NA
TGTGCCACCGGGGAGGCAGACTATGGCTACACCTTC
CATGEADYGYTF
>TRBJ1-6|TRBV13|NA|NA
TGTGCCAGCAGCATTAGAAGAATCAGAGGGGGTTCACCCCTCCACTTT
CASSIRRIRGGSPLHF
>TRBJ1-5|TRBV28|once|NA
TGTGCCAGCAGTTTCCCCATACAGGGAGGCAATCAGCCCCAGCATTTT
CASSFPIQGGNQPQHF
>TRBJ2-1|TRBV27|NA|NA
TGTGCCAGCAGTTTATCCGGGAGTTTGGCTAGTGAGCAGTTCTTC
CASSLSGSLASEQFF
>TRBJ1-2|TRBV6-5|NA|NA
TGTGCCAGCCGGGACACGATCTATGGCTACACCTTC
CASRDTIYGYTF
>TRBJ1-1|TRBV7-9|NA|TRBD1
TGTGCCAGCAGCCTACAGGGGGCGAACACTGAAGCTTTCTTT
CASSLQGANTEAFF
>TRBJ2-1|TRBV7-8|NA|TRBD2
TGTGCCAGCAGCTTGCCGGGACTAGTTCAGAGCTCCTACAATGAGCAGTTCTTC
CASSLPGLVQSSYNEQFF
>TRBJ2-7|TRBV20-1|NA|NA
TGCAGTGCTAGACATGTCCGGGAGCAGTACTTC
CSARHVREQYF
>TRBJ2-7|TRBV7-9|few|TRBD1
TGTGCCAGCAGCCTAGGACAGGGTCTCTCGGGCGAGCAGTACTTC
CASSLGQGLSGEQYF
>TRBJ2-2|TRBV18|NA|TRBD2
TGTGCCAGCTCACCGCGGGGGTTTCAGAACACCGGGGAGCTGTTTTTT
CASSPRGFQNTGELFF
>TRBJ1-3|TRBV19|NA|NA
TGTGCCAGTAGTACTATTGGCGGGCGTGGAAACACCATATATTTT
CASSTIGGRGNTIYF
>TRBJ1-4|TRBV6-5|NA|TRBD1
TGTGCCAGCAGCCGCGGGACAGTCCGTAATGAAAAACTGTTTTTT
CASSRGTVRNEKLFF
>TRBJ2-1|TRBV7-6|NA|TRBD2
TGTGCCAGCAGCTTAGCCGGGAGGACCGTTTACCCCTACAATGAGCAGTTCTTC
CASSLAGRTVYPYNEQFF
>TRBJ2-1|TRBV6-6|NA|NA
TGTGCCAGCACCCCGACATTTGCCACCTACAATGAGCAGTTCTTC
CASTPTFATYNEQFF
>TRBJ2-5|TRBV13|NA|NA
TGTGCCAGCAGCACAAGTGGGGCGGGGGCGGAGACCCAGTACTTC
CASSTSGAGAETQYF
>TRBJ1-4|TRBV7-2|NA|TRBD1
TGTGCCAGCAGCAAGACAGGGGGCAGGGGTAATGAAAAACTGTTTTTT
CASSKTGGRGNEKLFF
>TRBJ2-1|TRBV5-1|NA|TRBD1
TGCGCCAGCAGCTTCACAGGGGGCGCGTACAATGAGCAGTTCTTC
CASSFTGGAYNEQFF
>TRBJ2-3|TRBV10-3|NA|TRBD2
TGTGCCATCAAGTTAGCGGGGGGGAGCACAGATACGCAGTATTTT
CAIKLAGGSTDTQYF
>TRBJ1-1|TRBV27|NA|NA
TGTGCCAGCAGTTTGGTTCAGGGCACTGAAGCTTTCTTT
CASSLVQGTEAFF
>TRBJ2-5|TRBV12-3/TRBV12-4|once|NA
TGTGCCAGCAGCTACCAAGAGACCCAGTACTTC
CASSYQETQYF
>TRBJ2-1|TRBV3-1/TRBV3-2|NA|TRBD1
TGTGCCAGCAGCACAGCGGAGGACAGGGGTAGAAATGAGCAGTTCTTC
CASSTAEDRGRNEQFF
>TRBJ1-1|TRBV25-1|NA|NA
TGTGCCAGCAGTGCTACAGGGTCTGGGTATTACGACACTGAAGCTTTCTTT
CASSATGSGYYDTEAFF